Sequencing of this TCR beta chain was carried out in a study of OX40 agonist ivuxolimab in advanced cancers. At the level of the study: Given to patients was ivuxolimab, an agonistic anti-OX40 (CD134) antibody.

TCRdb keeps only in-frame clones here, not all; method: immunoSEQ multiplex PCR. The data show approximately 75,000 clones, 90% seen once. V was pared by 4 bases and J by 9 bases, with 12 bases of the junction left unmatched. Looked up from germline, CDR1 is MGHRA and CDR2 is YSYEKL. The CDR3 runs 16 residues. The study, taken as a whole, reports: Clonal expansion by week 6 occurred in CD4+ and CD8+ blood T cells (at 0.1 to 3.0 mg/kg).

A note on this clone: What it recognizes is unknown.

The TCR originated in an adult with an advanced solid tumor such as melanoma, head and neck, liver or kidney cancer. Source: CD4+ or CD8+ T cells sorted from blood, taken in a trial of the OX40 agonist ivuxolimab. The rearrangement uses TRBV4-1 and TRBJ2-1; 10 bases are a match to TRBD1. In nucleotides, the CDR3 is TGCGCCAGCAGCCGCCTGACAGGGGGCGGAATGGGTGAGCAGTTCTTC. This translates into CASSRLTGGGMGEQFF.